Following are 32 T cell receptor beta chains from one sample sequenced in a study of regulatory T cells in long-lasting Graves disease. For TCR beta, libraries came from iRepertoire HTBI primers and Arm-PCR of CDR3 regions. TCRdb reprocessed the multiplex PCR reads with MiXCR, giving one entry per CDR3 protein. The profile shows roughly 400,000 distinct CDR3 sequences, 21% of them singletons. Stated time point: persistent/refractory GD, antithyroid drugs over 5 years with positive TRAb. PBMCs provided the RNA from which the TCR library was made. The sample here was peripheral blood mononuclear cells (PBMCs), taken when the disease was refractory, from a patient treated with antithyroid drugs. These receptor sequences come from a female donor with Graves disease.

Only a few counts were recorded for this clonotype. The chain recombines TRBV20-1 with TRBJ2-7; unclear D gene. The ends were cut back, 5 bases at V and 4 bases at J, with 15 bases in the middle. The CDR3 has 13 residues. Looked up from germline, CDR1 is DFQATT and CDR2 is SNEGSKA (reference sequence). CDR3 bases: TGCAGTGCTTTTCCCGTGTCACAATACGAGCAGTACTTC. It codes for CSAFPVSQYEQYF.

The CDR3, as DNA: TGTGCCAGCAGTTTTGTGGACGAATCCTACAATGAGCAGTTCTTC. Amino acids: CASSFVDESYNEQFF. The chain employs TRBV28 and TRBJ2-1; no clear D gene. This CDR3 is built from 15 residues. CDR1 and CDR2 from the germline V gene are MDHEN and SYDVKM. The V end was cut by 3 bases, the J end by 1 base, with 10 bases between. Together with reference TRBV28 and TRBJ2-1, the CDR3 gives the full variable domain: DVKVTQSSRYLVKRTGEKVFLECVQDMDHENMFWYRQDPGLGLRLIYFSYDVKMKEKGDIPEGYSVSREKKERFSLILESASTNQTSMYLCASSFVDESYNEQFFGPGTRLTVL.

This clonotype appeared many times. This chain joins TRBV2 and TRBJ2-5; D assignment may be TRBD1 or TRBD2 (6 bases each). The CDR3 is 16 residues long. Germline-derived CDR1 and CDR2 are SNHLY and FYNNEI. V lost 5 bases and J lost 4, with 20 bases in between. This CDR3 is CASSSIPGEGGETQYF. For the CDR3, the DNA is TGTGCCAGCAGTTCAATACCGGGAGAGGGGGGAGAGACCCAGTACTTC.

This clonotype has at least ten counts. This chain uses TRBV20-1 with TRBJ2-7, with D possibly matching TRBD2 (6 bases). Trimming left V 4 bases short and J 2 bases short, with 15 bases between. The germline V gene has CDR1 DFQATT and CDR2 SNEGSKA (reference sequence). The CDR3 is 14 amino acids. The CDR3 here is CSATPMRGAYEQYF. The CDR3 bases are TGCAGTGCTACTCCAATGCGGGGAGCCTACGAGCAGTACTTC.

On this clonotype: A much larger clone is a single base away; this may be a read error. V gene TRBV6-4 combines with J gene TRBJ2-6, with TRBD1 as a possible D gene (6 bases). The V gene's germline CDR1 is MRHNA and CDR2 SNTAGT. The CDR3 is 15 residues long. CDR3 nucleotides: TGTGCCAGCAGTGATGACAGGACTGGGGCCAACGTCCCGACTTTC. Amino acids: CASSDDRTGANVPTF.

The chain couples TRBV7-8 to TRBJ1-1; no clear D gene. The V end lost 1 base, the J end lost 4 bases, and 19 bases lay between the germline ends. The CDR3 extends over 17 amino acids. Germline V gene sequence: CDR1 SGHVS, CDR2 FQNEAQ. In nucleotides, the CDR3 is TGTGCCAGCAGCTTAGGCTGGATGGGAGGAGGTGGCACTGAAGCTTTCTTT. As protein: CASSLGWMGGGGTEAFF.

About this clonotype itself: A much larger clone differs by one base, so this may be a read error. V and J are TRBV11-2 and TRBJ1-4, with D maybe TRBD1 (5 bases). V was trimmed by 6 bases and J by 3 bases, leaving 11 bases between them. The CDR3 sequence is 14 residues long. Germline lookup yields CDR1 SGHAT and CDR2 FQNNGV. CDR3 loop: CASSQRGSNEKLFF. The DNA of the CDR3 is TGTGCCAGCAGTCAACGGGGCTCTAATGAAAAACTGTTTTTT.

In its sample, this clonotype was seen many times. The CDR3 region is CASRSYLSGGNTEAFF. CDR3 DNA sequence: TGTGCCAGCAGATCCTACCTAAGTGGGGGTAACACTGAAGCTTTCTTT. This chain connects TRBV12-3 or TRBV12-4 to TRBJ1-1; D is possibly TRBD1 (5 bases). The CDR3 contains 16 residues. Deletions cut 6 bases from V and 2 bases from J, with 19 bases between.

The chain employs TRBV20-1 and TRBJ2-2, with no clear D. This CDR3 is built from 17 residues. Trimming took 0 bases from V and 0 from J, leaving 14 bases between them. CDR1 DFQATT and CDR2 SNEGSKA come from the germline V gene (reference sequence). CDR3 coding DNA: TGCAGTGCTAGAGATCCCCGGCAGAACGCGAACACCGGGGAGCTGTTTTTT. Translating gives CSARDPRQNANTGELFF.

This clonotype was seen at least ten times. CDR3 nucleotides: TGTGCCAGCAGTGGGCCGGGACTAGCGGCCTACGAGCAGTACTTC. Protein sequence: CASSGPGLAAYEQYF. The J gene is TRBJ2-7, the V gene TRBV27, with 11 bases aligning to TRBD2. CDR3 length: 15 amino acids. Germline trimming cut 5 bases from V and 2 bases from J; bases unmatched to any gene: 5. Germline lookup yields CDR1 MNHEY and CDR2 SMNVEV (reference sequence).

V is TRBV29-1 and J is TRBJ1-1; maybe TRBD1 (6 bases). Trimming removed 3 bases at V and 4 bases at J, with 12 bases between. From germline, CDR1 is SQVTM and CDR2 ANQGSEA. The CDR3 totals 13 residues. This CDR3 is CSVDGGFATEAFF. CDR3 DNA: TGCAGCGTTGATGGGGGCTTTGCCACTGAAGCTTTCTTT.

This clonotype was detected a few times. The J gene is TRBJ1-2, the V gene TRBV5-4, with 7 positions matching TRBD1. Germline CDR1 and CDR2: SGHNT and YYREEE (reference sequence). The trim removed 4 bases at V and 4 bases at J, leaving 10 bases unmatched. The CDR3 is 15 amino acids. In DNA form, the CDR3 reads TGTGCCAGCAGCAGAGGGACAGATAAAACCTATGGCTACACCTTC. Protein sequence: CASSRGTDKTYGYTF.

This clonotype appeared many times. The V gene is TRBV18, the J gene TRBJ2-7; no firm D call. Per the germline V gene, CDR1 is KGHSH and CDR2 is LQKENI. The CDR3 loop spans 13 amino acids. With 2 bases removed from V and 0 bases from J, the gap between germline ends came to 5 bases. The CDR3 here is CASSPAASYEQYF. CDR3 in DNA: TGTGCCAGCTCACCAGCTGCCTCCTACGAGCAGTACTTC.

This clonotype was recorded at least ten times. The chain employs TRBV3-1 and TRBJ1-2; D gene unclear. The CDR3 extends over 15 amino acids. CDR1 and CDR2 (germline): LGHDT, YNNKEL (reference sequence). The V and J ends lost 0 bases and 4 bases respectively, with 12 bases between them. This CDR3 is CASSQDRTVFYGYTF. CDR3 nucleotide sequence: TGTGCCAGCAGCCAAGATAGAACAGTGTTCTATGGCTACACCTTC.

This clonotype was recorded many times. The rearrangement links TRBV28 to TRBJ2-5; the match to TRBD2 covers 8 bases. V trimming: 6 bases; J trimming: 4 bases; junction bases outside the gene matches: 7. Germline assignment: CDR1 MDHEN and CDR2 SYDVKM. The CDR3 sequence is 14 residues long. CDR3 DNA sequence: TGTGCCAGCAGCCTCGGGGGGGCTGTAGAGACCCAGTACTTC. This gives the protein CASSLGGAVETQYF.

The sample holds many counts of this clonotype. The chain is built from TRBV5-6 and TRBJ1-2; D gene uncertain. Germline CDR1 SGHDT, CDR2 YYEEEE. This CDR3 has 12 residues. Trimming pared 4 bases from V and 8 bases from J, leaving 12 bases between. For the CDR3, the DNA is TGTGCCAGCAGCCCACAGTCTAGGGGCTACACCTTC. Translating it yields CASSPQSRGYTF.

The rearrangement uses TRBV12-3 or TRBV12-4 and TRBJ1-6; 7 nucleotides line up with TRBD1. V shed 7 bases, J shed 14 bases, and the junction held 14 bases outside the gene matches. CDR3 size: 14 residues. CDR3 sequence: CASTKDRLSGTLHF. The CDR3 nucleotides read TGTGCCAGCACCAAGGACAGGCTATCCGGCACCCTCCACTTT.

For this clonotype: The junction departs from germline at one end; a sequencing error may be responsible. The chain is built from TRBV10-3 and TRBJ1-1; TRBD1 matches at 7 bases. This CDR3 has 14 amino acids. The germline V gene has CDR1 ENHRY and CDR2 SYGVKD. CDR3 nucleotides: TGTGCCGTCAGTCCCCGGGACAGATACACTGAAGCTTTCTTT. It encodes CAVSPRDRYTEAFF.

This clonotype was detected once. The chain joins TRBV9 to TRBJ2-2; 12 bases agree with TRBD1. The CDR3 totals 17 residues. The germline V gene encodes CDR1 SGDLS and CDR2 YYNGEE. The trim removed 3 bases at V and 5 bases at J, leaving 8 bases unmatched. The CDR3 sequence is CASSGPGQGAQTGELFF. CDR3 sequence (DNA): TGTGCCAGCAGCGGTCCGGGACAGGGGGCTCAGACCGGGGAGCTGTTTTTT. The variable domain in full, completed from reference TRBV9 and TRBJ2-2, reads DSGVTQTPKHLITATGQRVTLRCSPRSGDLSVYWYQQSLDQGLQFLIQYYNGEERAKGNILERFSAQQFPDLHSELNLSSLELGDSALYFCASSGPGQGAQTGELFFGEGSRLTVL.

With regard to this clonotype: A much larger clone differs from this one at a single base, so this may be a read error. The chain employs TRBV20-1 and TRBJ1-1; D is possibly TRBD1 (6 bases). Per germline, CDR1 DFQATT and CDR2 SNEGSKA (reference sequence). Trimming removed 0 bases from V and 4 bases from J, with 15 bases in between. CDR3 length equals 15 residues. The CDR3 nucleotides are TGCAGTGCTAGAGATCATTGGGTAGGGGGCACTGAAGCTTTCTTT. Residues: CSARDHWVGGTEAFF.

J is TRBJ2-3 and V is TRBV5-6, with D uncertain. The V and J ends lost 5 bases and 3 bases respectively, with 13 bases between them. Germline CDR1 and CDR2: SGHDT and YYEEEE. The CDR3 contains 14 residues. The CDR3 region is CASSLGSRTDTQYF. In nucleotides, the CDR3 is TGTGCCAGCAGTTTAGGGTCGCGGACAGATACGCAGTATTTT.

V is TRBV20-1 and J is TRBJ2-5; D not certain. There are 12 residues in the CDR3. Per germline, CDR1 DFQATT and CDR2 SNEGSKA (reference sequence). Trimming removed 6 bases at V and 3 bases at J, with 11 bases between. This CDR3 is CSAFRVEETQYF. CDR3 nucleotide sequence: TGCAGTGCCTTCAGAGTAGAAGAGACCCAGTACTTC.

This clonotype has a count of ten or more. The genes are TRBV6-1 and TRBJ1-5, with D unresolved. V lost 2 bases to trimming and J lost 0 bases, with 11 bases between them. The CDR3 contains 16 residues. Per the germline V gene, CDR1 is MNHNS and CDR2 is SASEGT. The CDR3 DNA reads TGTGCCAGCAGTGAACCTTTGCCTTATAGCAATCAGCCCCAGCATTTT. Encoded protein: CASSEPLPYSNQPQHF.

This clonotype occurred many times. This chain links TRBV28 with TRBJ1-2; a possible D gene is TRBD1 (5 bases). The V end lost 4 bases, the J end lost 4 bases, and 19 bases lay between the germline ends. Germline V CDR1 and CDR2: MDHEN, SYDVKM. This CDR3 spans 16 amino acids. The CDR3 nucleotides read TGTGCCAGCAGTTCTGCCTTTCTAGGCGGGGGCTATGGCTACACCTTC. Protein sequence: CASSSAFLGGGYGYTF.

In its sample, this clonotype was seen many times. The chain recombines TRBV6-1 with TRBJ1-1; possibly TRBD1 for D (5 bases). The CDR3 loop spans 11 amino acids. The V gene lost 7 bases and the J gene lost 5 bases, with 8 bases spanning the gap. The germline gives CDR1 MNHNS, CDR2 SASEGT. CDR3 nucleotide sequence: TGTGCCAGCATTCAGGGTACTGAAGCTTTCTTT. The encoded protein is CASIQGTEAFF.

The rearrangement uses TRBV5-1 and TRBJ1-5; D is unresolved. CDR3 length: 13 amino acids. With 4 bases removed from V and 2 bases from J, the gap between germline ends came to 7 bases. The germline V gene has CDR1 SGHRS and CDR2 YFSETQ. The CDR3 coding sequence is TGCGCCAGCAGCGTCCTTGGCAATCAGCCCCAGCATTTT. Residues: CASSVLGNQPQHF.

This clonotype was recorded many times. The V gene is TRBV28, the J gene TRBJ2-2; 8 nucleotides line up with TRBD2. The CDR3 is 15 residues long. Looked up from germline, CDR1 is MDHEN and CDR2 is SYDVKM. V lost 4 bases to trimming and J lost 2 bases; unmatched junction nucleotides: 3. The CDR3 region is CASSSSGSNTGELFF. Here the CDR3 DNA reads TGTGCCAGCAGTTCAAGCGGGAGTAACACCGGGGAGCTGTTTTTT.

This chain connects TRBV6-1 to TRBJ2-5; weak D call: TRBD1 (6 bases). Germline-derived CDR1 and CDR2 are MNHNS and SASEGT. The CDR3 has 14 amino acids. V lost 6 bases to trimming and J lost 1 base, with 12 bases between them. CDR3 loop: CASSKDSLQETQYF. In DNA form, the CDR3 reads TGTGCCAGCAGCAAGGACAGCCTCCAAGAGACCCAGTACTTC.

This clonotype showed up many times. This chain joins TRBV28 and TRBJ2-5; D is possibly TRBD1 or TRBD2 (5 bases each). V was pared by 3 bases and J by 5 bases, with 19 bases between. The CDR3 spans 16 residues. In germline, CDR1 is MDHEN, CDR2 SYDVKM. The CDR3 nucleotides are TGTGCCAGCAGTTTTGAGTTTGGGACCCGGGCTGAGACCCAGTACTTC. This translates into CASSFEFGTRAETQYF.

The CDR3 bases are TGCAGCGTGGTGGGGACAGGGGTCTACAATGAGCAGTTCTTC. This gives the protein CSVVGTGVYNEQFF. The chain carries TRBV29-1 and TRBJ2-1, with 10 bases aligning to TRBD1. This CDR3 region has 14 residues. Germline CDR1 and CDR2: SQVTM and ANQGSEA. With 6 bases clipped from V and 3 bases from J, the junction kept 5 bases outside the gene matches.

V and J are TRBV20-1 and TRBJ2-7, with 7 bases identical to TRBD2. Trimming cost V 1 base and J 4 bases; bases outside gene matches: 7. CDR1 and CDR2 (germline): DFQATT, SNEGSKA (reference sequence). The CDR3 runs 14 residues. This CDR3 reads CSARAGTTPYEQYF. CDR3 in DNA: TGCAGTGCTAGAGCGGGGACTACCCCATACGAGCAGTACTTC.

The rearrangement links TRBV6-1 to TRBJ1-6; weak D call: TRBD1 (5 bases). This CDR3 is built from 16 residues. Trimming left V 7 bases short and J 6 bases short, with 19 bases between. Looked up from germline, CDR1 is MNHNS and CDR2 is SASEGT. CDR3 nucleotide sequence: TGTGCCAGCAACTCCGGTTTGGGGGTTCGTAATTCACCCCTCCACTTT. It yields the protein CASNSGLGVRNSPLHF.